The next 10 T cell receptor beta chains were all read from a single sample in a study of lymphopenia after photon versus proton radiotherapy. This table comes from immunoSEQ multiplex PCR, and its TCRdb copy is limited to in-frame clones, with some not included. The profile shows roughly 58,000 clones, about nine tenths of them singletons. Sequencing was performed on peripheral blood, taken from a patient treated with proton-based radiotherapy. These TCRs come from a man of 80 years or more with esophageal cancer.

J is TRBJ1-5 and V is TRBV7-2; 8 bases are a match to TRBD1. The J segment lost 1 base and the V segment lost 0 bases, leaving 8 bases of the junction unmatched. The CDR3 spans 18 residues. The V gene's germline CDR1 is SGHTA and CDR2 FQGNSA. CDR3 bases: TGTGCCAGCAGCTTAGCGCCAGGGGGCTCGGGGAGCAATCAGCCCCAGCATTTT. Translating it yields CASSLAPGGSGSNQPQHF.

This clone is classed as medium-sized. The chain uses TRBV7-9 and TRBJ1-4; no definite D call. The germline V gene encodes CDR1 SEHNR and CDR2 FQNEAQ (reference sequence). CDR3 size: 16 residues. V lost 1 base, J lost 0 bases, and 9 bases lay in between. The CDR3 loop reads CASSLVSGATNEKLFF. CDR3 bases: TGTGCCAGCAGCTTAGTCTCCGGGGCAACTAATGAAAAACTGTTTTTT.

DNA for the CDR3: TGTGCCAGTAGTTTCCAAGCGAACACTGAAGCTTTCTTT. Protein sequence: CASSFQANTEAFF. This sequence joins TRBV19 and TRBJ1-1; no firm D call. V lost 5 bases to trimming and J lost 1 base, with 8 bases between them. The CDR3 totals 13 residues. The germline CDR1 and CDR2 sequences are LNHDA and SQIVND (reference sequence).

The rearrangement links TRBV29-1 to TRBJ2-7; D is possibly TRBD2 (6 bases). This CDR3 has 13 residues. Germline CDR1 SQVTM, CDR2 ANQGSEA. Trimming left V 6 bases short and J 7 bases short, with 19 bases between. The CDR3 here is CSVHYRRVREQYF. CDR3 bases: TGCAGCGTACACTATAGGAGGGTTCGGGAGCAGTACTTC.

V and J are TRBV9 and TRBJ2-2, with TRBD2 as a possible D gene (5 bases). Germline assignment: CDR1 SGDLS and CDR2 YYNGEE. V was cut by 0 bases and J by 0 bases, with 9 bases left in between. The CDR3 extends over 16 amino acids. The CDR3 loop is CASSVGADANTGELFF. The DNA of the CDR3 is TGTGCCAGCAGCGTAGGAGCGGACGCGAACACCGGGGAGCTGTTTTTT.

The genes are TRBV15 and TRBJ2-1; 7 bases agree with TRBD2. Germline V CDR1 and CDR2: LNHNV, YYDKDF (reference sequence). J was trimmed by 4 bases and V by 2 bases; bases with no gene match: 2. The CDR3 has 14 amino acids. CDR3 bases: TGTGCCACCAGCAGAAGGGACTATTACAATGAGCAGTTCTTC. The encoded protein is CATSRRDYYNEQFF.

This rearrangement joins TRBV13 to TRBJ1-6, with D hard to call. Germline-derived CDR1 and CDR2 are PRHDT and FYEKMQ (reference sequence). Trimming took off 0 bases at V and 2 bases at J, with 2 bases between the two ends. The CDR3 totals 14 residues. The CDR3 is CASSLGTYNSPLHF. The DNA of the CDR3 is TGTGCCAGCAGCTTAGGGACCTATAATTCACCCCTCCACTTT. Together with reference TRBV13 and TRBJ1-6, the CDR3 gives the full variable domain: AAGVIQSPRHLIKEKRETATLKCYPIPRHDTVYWYQQGPGQDPQFLISFYEKMQSDKGSIPDRFSAQQFSDYHSELNMSSLELGDSALYFCASSLGTYNSPLHFGNGTRLTVT.

J is TRBJ2-7 and V is TRBV7-9; weak D call: TRBD2 (6 bases). This CDR3 contains 18 residues. Trimming shortened V by 5 bases and J by 7 bases, and 30 bases separated the two germline ends. Germline CDR1 reads SEHNR; CDR2 reads FQNEAQ (reference sequence). CDR3 coding DNA: TGTGCCAGCAGCAACACCGTGGGGGGTGGGGCGTCGATTGGGGAGCAGTACTTC. It specifies CASSNTVGGGASIGEQYF.

This chain links TRBV5-6 with TRBJ2-3; D is uncertain. CDR1 and CDR2 (germline): SGHDT, YYEEEE. The V and J ends lost 0 bases and 4 bases respectively, with 6 bases between them. The CDR3 is 13 residues long. DNA of the CDR3: TGTGCCAGCAGCTTGGTCCAGGCAGATACGCAGTATTTT. This codes for CASSLVQADTQYF.

This clone was seen a single time. The J gene is TRBJ1-4, the V gene TRBV18; a possible D gene is TRBD1 (6 bases). Per germline, CDR1 KGHSH and CDR2 LQKENI. V was pared by 1 base and J by 0 bases, with 6 bases between. The CDR3 contains 15 residues. This chain's CDR3 is CASSPRQATNEKLFF. CDR3 coding DNA: TGTGCCAGCTCACCACGACAGGCAACTAATGAAAAACTGTTTTTT.